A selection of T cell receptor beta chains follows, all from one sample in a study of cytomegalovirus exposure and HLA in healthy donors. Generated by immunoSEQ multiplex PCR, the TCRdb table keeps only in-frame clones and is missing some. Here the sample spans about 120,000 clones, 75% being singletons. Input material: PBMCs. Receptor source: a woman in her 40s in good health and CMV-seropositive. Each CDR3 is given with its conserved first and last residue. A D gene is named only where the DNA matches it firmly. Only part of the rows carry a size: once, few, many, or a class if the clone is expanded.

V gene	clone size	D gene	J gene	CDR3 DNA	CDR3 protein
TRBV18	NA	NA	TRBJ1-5	TGTGCCAGCTCACCACAGGTGGGGGCCGGTCAGCCCCAGCATTTT	CASSPQVGAGQPQHF
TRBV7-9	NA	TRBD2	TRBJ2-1	TGTGCCAGCAGCTTAATAGTGACTAGCGGGAGTCTCTCTGTCAATGAGCAGTTCTTC	CASSLIVTSGSLSVNEQFF
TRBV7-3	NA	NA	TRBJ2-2	TGTGCCAGCAGCCCCACCCATCCAGGGTACACCGGGGAGCTGTTTTTT	CASSPTHPGYTGELFF
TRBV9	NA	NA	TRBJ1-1	TGTGCCAGCAGCGTAGGTCTAGGGGGTATGAACACTGAAGCTTTCTTT	CASSVGLGGMNTEAFF
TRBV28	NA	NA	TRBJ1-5	TGTGCCAGCAGTTTCTTTATGTGGCGGAGGCGCAATCAGCCCCAGCATTTT	CASSFFMWRRRNQPQHF
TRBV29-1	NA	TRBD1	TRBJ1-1	TGCAGCGCTGCTGCCGGGACAGGGGGGAACACTGAAGCTTTCTTT	CSAAAGTGGNTEAFF
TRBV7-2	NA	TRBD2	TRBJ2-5	TGTGCCAGCAGCTTAATGACTAGCGGTAGAGAGACCCAGTACTTC	CASSLMTSGRETQYF
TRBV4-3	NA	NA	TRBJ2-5	TGCGCCAGCGACTCGTGCGTGAAAGAGACCCAGTACTTC	CASDSCVKETQYF
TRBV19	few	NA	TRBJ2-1	TGTGCCAGTAGTATATTCTGGGGCTATGAGCAGTTCTTC	CASSIFWGYEQFF
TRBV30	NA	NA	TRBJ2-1	TGTGCCTGGAGCTCGGCGGAGCAATACTACAATGAGCAGTTCTTC	CAWSSAEQYYNEQFF
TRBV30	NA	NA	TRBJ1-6	TGTGCCTGGAGTCCCCAGGGGCTCGGCAATTCACCCCTCCACTTT	CAWSPQGLGNSPLHF
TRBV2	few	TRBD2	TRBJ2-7	TGTGCCAGCAGTGAACTCGGGGGGGGACTCTACGAGCAGTACTTC	CASSELGGGLYEQYF
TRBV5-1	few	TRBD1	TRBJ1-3	TGCGCCAGCAGCTTTGGACAGGGGGGAAGCTCTGGAAACACCATATATTTT	CASSFGQGGSSGNTIYF
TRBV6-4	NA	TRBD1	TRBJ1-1	TGTGCCAGCAGTACCGGGACAGGGGCTGAAGCTTTCTTT	CASSTGTGAEAFF
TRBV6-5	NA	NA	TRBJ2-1	TGTGCCAGCAGTTACTCGAGAGCGCCTACCTACAATGAGCAGTTCTTC	CASSYSRAPTYNEQFF
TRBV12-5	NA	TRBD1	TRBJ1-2	TGTGCTAGTGCCATTGGGGGACAGCTCCATGGCTACACCTTC	CASAIGGQLHGYTF
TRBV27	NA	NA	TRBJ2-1	TGTGCCAGCAGTTTATCAGGGGAAAGCTGGTACAATGAGCAGTTCTTC	CASSLSGESWYNEQFF
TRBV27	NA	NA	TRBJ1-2	TGTGCCAGCAGTTCCTGGACAGCCGAAGGCTATGGCTACACCTTC	CASSSWTAEGYGYTF
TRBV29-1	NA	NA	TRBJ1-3	TGCAGCGCCGCGGATTCGAAGGCTGGAAACACCATATATTTT	CSAADSKAGNTIYF
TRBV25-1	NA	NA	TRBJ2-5	TGTGCCAGCAGTGAATTAGCCCCAGAGACCCAGTACTTC	CASSELAPETQYF
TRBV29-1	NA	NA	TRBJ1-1	TGCAGCGTAATCCCTGGACAGATGAACACTGAAGCTTTCTTT	CSVIPGQMNTEAFF
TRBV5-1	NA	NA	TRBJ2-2	TGCGCCAGCAGCTTGAGTACAGCAATCACCGGGGAGCTGTTTTTT	CASSLSTAITGELFF
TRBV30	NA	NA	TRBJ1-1	TGTGCCTGGAGACTAAGTGGTGACGGTCAAGCTTTCTTT	CAWRLSGDGQAFF
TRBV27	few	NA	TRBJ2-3	TGTGCCAGCAGTGCCAATTCAGGGACAGATACGCAGTATTTT	CASSANSGTDTQYF
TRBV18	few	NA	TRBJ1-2	TGTGCCAGCTCGCCAACAGGAAAACTTAACTATGGCTACACCTTC	CASSPTGKLNYGYTF
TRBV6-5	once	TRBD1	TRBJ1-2	TGTGCCAGCAGCCCCCCCGGGACAGGGGGCGGCTACACCTTC	CASSPPGTGGGYTF
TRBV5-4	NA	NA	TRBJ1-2	TGTGCCAGCAATAATCACCGGGACATCGTCTATGGCTACACCTTC	CASNNHRDIVYGYTF
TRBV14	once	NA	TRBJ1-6	TGTGCCAGCAGCCAATGGTCCAGGCTTCTCGCACCCCTCCACTTT	CASSQWSRLLAPLHF
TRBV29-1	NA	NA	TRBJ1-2	TGCAGCGTGGGTGACAGGTTAAACTATGGCTACACCTTC	CSVGDRLNYGYTF
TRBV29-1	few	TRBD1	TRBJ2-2	TGCAGCGTTGTAGTTAGGGACAGGGGGAACACCGGGGAGCTGTTTTTT	CSVVVRDRGNTGELFF
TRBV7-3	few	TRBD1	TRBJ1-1	TGTGCCAGCAGCATGGGGACAGGGAACACTGAAGCTTTCTTT	CASSMGTGNTEAFF
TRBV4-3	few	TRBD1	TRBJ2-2	TGCGCCAGCAGCCAAGATTGGGACAGGGTGACCGGGGAGCTGTTTTTT	CASSQDWDRVTGELFF
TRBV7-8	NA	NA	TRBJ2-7	TGTGCCAGCAGCTTAGAGGACAGCCTCTACGAGCAGTACTTC	CASSLEDSLYEQYF
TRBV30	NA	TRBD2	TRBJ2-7	TGTGCCTGGAGTGTAGGGACTAGCGGCTACGAGCAGTACTTC	CAWSVGTSGYEQYF
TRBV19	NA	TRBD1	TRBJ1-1	TGTGCCAGTAGAATGACAGGGGGACCTATGAACACTGAAGCTTTCTTT	CASRMTGGPMNTEAFF
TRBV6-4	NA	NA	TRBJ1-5	TGTGCCAGCAGTGAGTTTCACAATCAGCCCCAGCATTTT	CASSEFHNQPQHF